The T cell receptor beta chain under discussion was sequenced for a study of vaccination and CD4 T cells after COVID-19. This clonotype was detected only a few times. The antigen is undetermined. The ends were cut back, 6 bases at V and 2 bases at J, with 8 bases in the middle. The CDR3 loop spans 13 amino acids. Germline V lookup: CDR1 LNHDA, CDR2 SQIVND (reference sequence). The assay that was used to sequence DNA from cultured CD4+ T cells was the Oncomine TCR Beta short-read assay. CD4+ T cells were cultured, and genomic DNA was extracted from them. TCRdb independently ran MiXCR on the PCR reads; one entry per CDR3 protein. This table holds about 11,000 distinct CDR3 sequences, roughly half found once. Described treatment: roughly 10-day PBMC culture with coronavirus spike peptide pools or control peptides (ViraFEST assay). After expanding antigen-specific T cells with peptide pools, ViraFEST sequenced their TCRs.

The sample was CD4+ T cells from blood, cultured in vitro. The rearrangement joins TRBV19 to TRBJ1-5, with D maybe TRBD1 (5 bases). This TCR came from a human donor who had recovered from COVID-19. As DNA, the CDR3 is TGTGCCAGTAGACAGGCGGGCAATCAGCCCCAGCATTTT. Residues: CASRQAGNQPQHF.